The following is a TCR beta chain sequence with its context. The entry originates in a study of blood T cell repertoires in COVID-19. TCRdb keeps only in-frame clones here, not all; method: immunoSEQ multiplex PCR. In the table there are around 80,000 clones, about four fifths of which are singletons. This CDR3 is 12 amino acids long. The germline V gene encodes CDR1 SGHKS and CDR2 YYEKEE (reference sequence). With 0 bases removed from V and 1 base from J, the gap between germline ends came to 2 bases. The sequence derives from a man between 60 and 75 years old with acute or convalescent COVID-19. The sequencing sample was made of peripheral blood. The chain employs TRBV5-5 and TRBJ2-7; D is unresolved. CDR3 DNA: TGTGCCAGCAGCTTGGTATCCTACGAGCAGTACTTC. Its translation: CASSLVSYEQYF.